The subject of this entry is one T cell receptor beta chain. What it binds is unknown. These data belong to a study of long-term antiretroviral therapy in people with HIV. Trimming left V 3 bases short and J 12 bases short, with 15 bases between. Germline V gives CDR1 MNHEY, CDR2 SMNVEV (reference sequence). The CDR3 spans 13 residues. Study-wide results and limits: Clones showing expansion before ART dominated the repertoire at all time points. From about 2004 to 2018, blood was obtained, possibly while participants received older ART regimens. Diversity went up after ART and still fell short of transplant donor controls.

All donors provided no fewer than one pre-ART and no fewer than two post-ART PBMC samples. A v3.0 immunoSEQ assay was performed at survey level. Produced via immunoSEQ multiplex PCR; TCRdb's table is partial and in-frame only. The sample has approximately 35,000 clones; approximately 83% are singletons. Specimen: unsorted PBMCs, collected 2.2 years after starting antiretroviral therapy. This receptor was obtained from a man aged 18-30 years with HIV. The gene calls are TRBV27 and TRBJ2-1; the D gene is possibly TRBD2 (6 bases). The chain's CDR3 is CASSLEGKGGQFF. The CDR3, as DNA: TGTGCCAGCAGTTTGGAGGGGAAAGGAGGGCAGTTCTTC.